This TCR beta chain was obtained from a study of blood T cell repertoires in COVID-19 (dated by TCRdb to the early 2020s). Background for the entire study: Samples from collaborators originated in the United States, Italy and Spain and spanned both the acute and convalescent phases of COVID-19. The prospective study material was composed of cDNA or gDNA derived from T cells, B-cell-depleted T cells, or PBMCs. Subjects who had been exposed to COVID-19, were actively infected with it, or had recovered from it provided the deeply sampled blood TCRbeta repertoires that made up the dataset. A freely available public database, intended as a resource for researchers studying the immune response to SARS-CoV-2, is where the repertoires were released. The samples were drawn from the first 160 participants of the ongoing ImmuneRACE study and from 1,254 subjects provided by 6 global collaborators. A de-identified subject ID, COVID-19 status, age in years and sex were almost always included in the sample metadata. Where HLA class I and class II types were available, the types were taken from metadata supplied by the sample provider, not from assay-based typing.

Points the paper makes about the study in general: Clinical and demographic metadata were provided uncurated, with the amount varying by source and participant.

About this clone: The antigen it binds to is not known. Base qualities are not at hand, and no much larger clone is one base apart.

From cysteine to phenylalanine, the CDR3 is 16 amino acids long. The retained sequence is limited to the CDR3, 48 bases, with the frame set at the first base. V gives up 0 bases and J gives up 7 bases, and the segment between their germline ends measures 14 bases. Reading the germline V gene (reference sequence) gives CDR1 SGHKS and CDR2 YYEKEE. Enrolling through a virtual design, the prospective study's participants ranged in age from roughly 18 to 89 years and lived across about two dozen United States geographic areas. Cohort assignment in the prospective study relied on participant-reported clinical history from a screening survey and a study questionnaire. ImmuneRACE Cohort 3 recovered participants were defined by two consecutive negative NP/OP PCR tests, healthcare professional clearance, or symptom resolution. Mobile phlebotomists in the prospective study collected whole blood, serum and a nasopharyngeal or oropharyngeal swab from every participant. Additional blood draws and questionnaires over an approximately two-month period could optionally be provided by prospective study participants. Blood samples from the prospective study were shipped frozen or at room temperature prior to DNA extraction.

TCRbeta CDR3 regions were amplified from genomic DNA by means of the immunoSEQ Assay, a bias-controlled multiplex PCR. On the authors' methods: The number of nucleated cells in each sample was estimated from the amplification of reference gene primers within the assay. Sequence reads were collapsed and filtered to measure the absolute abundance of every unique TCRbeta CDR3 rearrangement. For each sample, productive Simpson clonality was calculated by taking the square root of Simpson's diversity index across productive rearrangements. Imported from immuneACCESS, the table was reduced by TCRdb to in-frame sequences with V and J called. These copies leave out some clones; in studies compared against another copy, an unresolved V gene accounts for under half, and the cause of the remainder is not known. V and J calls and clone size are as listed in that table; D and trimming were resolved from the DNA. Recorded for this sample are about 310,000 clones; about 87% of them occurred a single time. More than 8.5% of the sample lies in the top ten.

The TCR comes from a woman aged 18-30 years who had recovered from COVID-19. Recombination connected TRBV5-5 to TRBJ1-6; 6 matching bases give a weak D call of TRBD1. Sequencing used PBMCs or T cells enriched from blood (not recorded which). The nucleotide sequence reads TGTGCCAGCAGCTTGGCCGGACAGAGGGGAAATTCACCCCTCCACTTT. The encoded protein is CASSLAGQRGNSPLHF.